These 21 T cell receptor beta chains originate from one sample sequenced in a study of OX40 agonist ivuxolimab in advanced cancers. The protocol used for the library was the immunoSEQ multiplex PCR assay. Not all clones reach the TCRdb copy of this immuneACCESS table, which keeps in-frame sequences only. Checked studies attribute under half of the gap to unresolved V genes and leave the rest unexplained. The sample data list some 82,000 clones, and around 90% of these were observed just once. The ten largest account for roughly 2.1% of the sample. Sequenced here: CD4+ or CD8+ T cells sorted from blood, sampled in a trial of the OX40 agonist ivuxolimab. The receptor set was obtained from an adult with an advanced solid tumor such as melanoma, head and neck, liver or kidney cancer.

This chain uses TRBV19 with TRBJ1-2, with D hard to call. V was clipped by 7 bases and J by 8 bases, with 14 bases between them. Germline CDR1 LNHDA, CDR2 SQIVND (reference sequence). The CDR3 spans 12 residues. Here the CDR3 reads CASNPGSGGYTF. The CDR3 DNA reads as TGTGCCAGTAACCCGGGCTCGGGGGGCTACACCTTC.

The chain links TRBV7-2 to TRBJ2-3; TRBD2 is a possible D gene (7 bases). CDR1 and CDR2 (germline): SGHTA, FQGNSA. V was clipped by 8 bases and J by 2 bases, with 17 bases between them. CDR3 length: 15 residues. CDR3 region: CASGGLAVNTDTQYF. The CDR3 DNA sequence: TGTGCCAGCGGGGGGCTAGCGGTAAACACAGATACGCAGTATTTT.

This chain connects TRBV4-2 to TRBJ1-4, with 7 positions matching TRBD1. Germline CDR1 is LGHNA and CDR2 is YNFKEQ. V lost 3 bases, J lost 8 bases, and 9 bases stayed unmatched. There are 15 residues in the CDR3. For the CDR3, the DNA is TGTGCCAGCAGCCAGACAGGGTATTCGGAGGAAAAACTGTTTTTT. Protein product: CASSQTGYSEEKLFF.

The chain uses TRBV7-2 and TRBJ2-7; tentatively, D is TRBD2 (5 bases). CDR3 length equals 17 residues. The V end was cut by 0 bases, the J end by 2 bases, with 17 bases between. Germline V gives CDR1 SGHTA, CDR2 FQGNSA. The CDR3 DNA reads as TGTGCCAGCAGCTTAGCTGGTGGACTCGCCCTCCCCTACGAGCAGTACTTC. It encodes CASSLAGGLALPYEQYF.

This chain uses TRBV11-3 with TRBJ1-1, with 9 bases fitting TRBD1. V trimming: 1 base; J trimming: 9 bases; junction bases outside the gene matches: 3. This CDR3 spans 13 amino acids. Germline V gene lookup returns CDR1 SGHNT and CDR2 YENEEA. CDR3 loop: CASSLGGQGQAFF. DNA for the CDR3: TGTGCCAGCAGCTTAGGTGGACAGGGGCAAGCTTTCTTT.

This chain uses TRBV19 with TRBJ2-1, with D tentatively TRBD1 or TRBD2 (5 bases each). The CDR3 length is 14 residues. V lost 4 bases and J lost 9, with 16 bases in between. CDR1 is LNHDA, CDR2 SQIVND, per germline (reference sequence). The CDR3 DNA is TGTGCCAGTAGTACCGCCGGGACCAAGGTTGAGCAGTTCTTC. This codes for CASSTAGTKVEQFF.

This chain connects TRBV11-3 to TRBJ2-7; 8 nucleotides align to TRBD2. Losses at the gene ends were 5 bases for V and 2 bases for J; bases not matched to a gene: 5. The CDR3 runs to 14 residues. Germline V gene data show CDR1 as SGHNT and CDR2 as YENEEA. The chain's CDR3 is CASSSGGRTYEQYF. CDR3 in DNA: TGTGCCAGCAGCAGCGGCGGGAGGACCTACGAGCAGTACTTC.

The V and J genes are TRBV4-2 and TRBJ2-5; 7 nucleotides line up with TRBD1. The end of the DNA fits TRBJ2-7 better, so the J call may be wrong. Germline CDR1 reads LGHNA; CDR2 reads YNFKEQ. The CDR3 has 15 residues. Here the CDR3 reads CASSPATGQTYEQYF. The CDR3 nucleotides read TGTGCCAGCAGCCCGGCGACAGGGCAGACCTACGAGCAGTACTTC.

This chain uses TRBV10-3 with TRBJ2-1; D gene uncertain. The germline V gene encodes CDR1 ENHRY and CDR2 SYGVKD. Trimming shortened V by 5 bases and J by 12 bases, and 14 bases separated the two germline ends. CDR3 size: 12 residues. DNA of the CDR3: TGTGCCATCAGTTATAGTCCCATCGGGCAGTTCTTC. It translates to CAISYSPIGQFF.

This clone has more than one count but fewer than ten. The chain combines TRBV10-3 with TRBJ2-7; D remains ambiguous. The V gene's germline CDR1 is ENHRY and CDR2 SYGVKD. This CDR3 has 12 residues. The germline V and J ends were trimmed by 4 bases and 0 bases, with 4 bases remaining between them. In nucleotides, the CDR3 is TGTGCCATCAGTGGCAGCTCCTACGAGCAGTACTTC. Translation: CAISGSSYEQYF.

V is TRBV18 and J is TRBJ2-5; 7 bases match TRBD1. This CDR3 spans 14 amino acids. Germline V gene sequence: CDR1 KGHSH, CDR2 LQKENI. V lost 4 bases, J lost 3 bases, and 5 bases stayed unmatched. CDR3 region: CASSRRDRKETQYF. The DNA of the CDR3 is TGTGCCAGCTCACGAAGGGACAGAAAAGAGACCCAGTACTTC.

V and J are TRBV28 and TRBJ1-5; 8 bases fit TRBD1. The trim removed 8 bases at V and 5 bases at J, leaving 8 bases unmatched. The CDR3 has 14 amino acids. Germline CDR1 is MDHEN and CDR2 is SYDVKM. The CDR3 spells CASVSGQGHQPQHF. DNA for the CDR3: TGTGCCAGCGTCTCCGGACAGGGCCATCAGCCCCAGCATTTT.

V usage is TRBV28 and J usage is TRBJ2-1; TRBD2 agrees at 15 bases. The V gene's germline CDR1 is MDHEN and CDR2 SYDVKM. Germline trimming cut 6 bases from V and 7 bases from J; bases unmatched to any gene: 13. The CDR3 is 18 amino acids. In nucleotides, the CDR3 is TGTGCCAGCAGAAACCCCGGACTAGCGGGAGGGCCGGGGAATGAGCAGTTCTTC. It encodes CASRNPGLAGGPGNEQFF.

This sequence joins TRBV19 and TRBJ2-3; the match to TRBD2 covers 8 bases. This CDR3 has 15 amino acids. J was trimmed by 0 bases and V by 5 bases; bases with no gene match: 4. Germline CDR1 LNHDA, CDR2 SQIVND (reference sequence). The CDR3 region is CASSPSGSSTDTQYF. CDR3 DNA: TGTGCCAGTAGTCCTAGCGGGTCTAGCACAGATACGCAGTATTTT.

The rearrangement joins TRBV7-9 to TRBJ2-3; D may be TRBD2 (5 bases). Germline V CDR1 and CDR2: SEHNR, FQNEAQ (reference sequence). V lost 5 bases to trimming and J lost 1 base, with 10 bases between them. CDR3 length: 14 amino acids. The CDR3 coding sequence is TGTGCCAGCAGCCCACTAGTACGCACAGATACGCAGTATTTT. Translation gives CASSPLVRTDTQYF.

With regard to this clone: This CDR3 fails to terminate in the conserved phenylalanine or tryptophan, so it likely reflects a read error. Because the CDR3's place on the DNA is in doubt, the DNA is left out and the CDR3 is given as listed by TCRdb. This sequence joins TRBV30 and TRBJ2-7. The germline CDR1 and CDR2 sequences are GTSNPN and SVGIG (reference sequence). A total of 8 residues make up the CDR3, ends included. CDR3 loop: CAWVERDG.

This clone was seen a single time. V is TRBV7-3 and J is TRBJ2-2; 7 nucleotides align to TRBD1. Germline V gene data show CDR1 as SGHTA and CDR2 as FQGTGA. This CDR3 comprises 16 residues. With V trimmed by 0 bases and J by 5 bases, 6 bases remained unmatched. Written as DNA, the CDR3 is TGTGCCAGCAGCTTAACCGGGACAGATAAGACCGGGGAGCTGTTTTTT. Translated, it gives CASSLTGTDKTGELFF.

The rearrangement joins TRBV2 to TRBJ2-5; unclear D gene. Trimming took off 3 bases at V and 4 bases at J, with 9 bases between the two ends. The CDR3 sequence is 13 residues long. CDR1 is SNHLY, CDR2 FYNNEI, per germline. The CDR3, as DNA: TGTGCCAGCAGTGAGGAGTGGGGAGAGACCCAGTACTTC. Translation gives CASSEEWGETQYF.

This chain links TRBV19 with TRBJ1-5; 7 bases fit TRBD1. The CDR3 contains 14 residues. Germline V gene sequence: CDR1 LNHDA, CDR2 SQIVND (reference sequence). Losses at the gene ends were 6 bases for V and 3 bases for J; bases not matched to a gene: 5. CDR3 sequence (DNA): TGTGCCAGTAGAATGGGACAGCACAATCAGCCCCAGCATTTT. It encodes CASRMGQHNQPQHF. Together with reference TRBV19 and TRBJ1-5, the CDR3 gives the full variable domain: DGGITQSPKYLFRKEGQNVTLSCEQNLNHDAMYWYRQDPGQGLRLIYYSQIVNDFQKGDIAEGYSVSREKKESFPLTVTSAQKNPTAFYLCASRMGQHNQPQHFGDGTRLSIL.

J is TRBJ2-7 and V is TRBV6-5; 10 nucleotides line up with TRBD1. This CDR3 is built from 14 residues. CDR1 and CDR2 from the germline V gene are MNHEY and SVGAGI. V was clipped by 6 bases and J by 3 bases; unmatched bases: 5. As DNA, the CDR3 is TGTGCCAGCAGACAAGGGACAGGGGTCTACGAGCAGTACTTC. Residues: CASRQGTGVYEQYF.

This chain links TRBV28 with TRBJ1-5, with D unclear. V was clipped by 3 bases and J by 0 bases, with 6 bases between them. The CDR3 runs 14 residues. Germline lookup yields CDR1 MDHEN and CDR2 SYDVKM. The CDR3 sequence: CASSLVDSNQPQHF. CDR3 in DNA: TGTGCCAGCAGTTTGGTAGATAGCAATCAGCCCCAGCATTTT.